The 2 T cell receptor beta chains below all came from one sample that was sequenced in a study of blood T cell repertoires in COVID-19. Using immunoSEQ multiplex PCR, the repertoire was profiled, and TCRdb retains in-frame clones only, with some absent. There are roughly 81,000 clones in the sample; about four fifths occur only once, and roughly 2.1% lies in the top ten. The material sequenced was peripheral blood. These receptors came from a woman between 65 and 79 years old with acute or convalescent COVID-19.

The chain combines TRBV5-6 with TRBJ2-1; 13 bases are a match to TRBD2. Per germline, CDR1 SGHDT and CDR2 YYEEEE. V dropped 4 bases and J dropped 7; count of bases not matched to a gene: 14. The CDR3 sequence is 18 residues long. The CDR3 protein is CASSPTSGGAWRGNEQFF. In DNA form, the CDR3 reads TGTGCCAGCAGCCCTACTAGCGGGGGGGCCTGGAGGGGTAATGAGCAGTTCTTC.

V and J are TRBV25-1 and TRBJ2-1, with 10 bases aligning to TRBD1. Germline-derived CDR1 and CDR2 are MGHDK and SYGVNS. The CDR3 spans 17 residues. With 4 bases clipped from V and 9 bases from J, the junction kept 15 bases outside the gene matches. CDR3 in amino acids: CASSVGRDRGHLREQFF. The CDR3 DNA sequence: TGTGCCAGCAGTGTTGGCCGAGACAGGGGGCATCTCCGTGAGCAGTTCTTC.